The source of this T cell receptor (beta chain) is a study of regulatory T cells in long-lasting Graves disease. Study-level background: Newly diagnosed Graves' patients had taken antithyroid drugs under 3 months.

In building TCR beta libraries, iRepertoire HTBI primers were used together with Arm-PCR of CDR3 regions. TCRdb used MiXCR to reprocess the multiplex PCR reads, holding one entry per CDR3 protein. The sample consists of around 400,000 distinct CDR3 sequences, roughly 16% of them appearing once. In this sample, this clonotype turned up many times. What it recognizes is unknown. Study observations and caveats: Less diverse TCR repertoires were seen in persistent Graves' patients than in newly diagnosed ones. The researchers studied only peripheral blood, not thyroid tissue.

This sample's time point: newly diagnosed GD, antithyroid drugs for less than 3 months. PBMCs were the source of the RNA used for TCR sequencing. This clonotype was sampled from a female donor with Graves disease. The material was peripheral blood mononuclear cells (PBMCs), obtained at new diagnosis, from a patient treated with antithyroid drugs.

CDR3 coding DNA: TGCGCCAGCAGCTTGGCTCACAGTAAAGAGACCCAGTACTTC. It encodes CASSLAHSKETQYF. J is TRBJ2-5 and V is TRBV5-1; D remains ambiguous. Germline lookup yields CDR1 SGHRS and CDR2 YFSETQ. The CDR3 extends over 14 amino acids. Trimming removed 0 bases from V and 3 bases from J, with 9 bases in between.